Reported below is one T cell receptor beta chain. Its antigen is undetermined. The sample originates from a study of OX40 agonist ivuxolimab in advanced cancers. Study overall: Enrolled patients in dose escalation had cancers that were hepatocellular carcinoma, melanoma, renal cell or head and neck cancer. The study's findings and limits: Dosing at 0.1 to 3.0 mg/kg was accompanied by clonal expansion of CD4+ and CD8+ blood T cells by week 6. Averaged across samples, CD8+ T cells carried more expanded clones than CD4+ did. Certain nonresponders likewise exhibited a low normalized T-cell clonal expansion.

The assay was immunoSEQ multiplex PCR, and TCRdb's table has in-frame clones only and misses some. The sample records tens of thousands of clones, 70% to 90% being singletons. CDR3 length: 14 residues. The V segment lost 7 bases and the J segment 6 bases; nucleotides outside the gene matches: 10. The germline V gene encodes CDR1 MNHEY and CDR2 SVGAGI. The receptor was derived from an adult with an advanced solid tumor such as melanoma, head and neck, liver or kidney cancer. The genes are TRBV6-5 and TRBJ2-3; the match to TRBD1 covers 7 bases. The material was CD4+ or CD8+ T cells sorted from blood, obtained in a trial of the OX40 agonist ivuxolimab. Here the CDR3 reads CASKIGTASDTQYF. The CDR3 nucleotides read TGTGCCAGCAAGATAGGGACAGCCTCGGATACGCAGTATTTT.